This is a list of T cell receptor beta chains from one sample in a study of blood T cell repertoires in COVID-19. Clones were read by immunoSEQ multiplex PCR, and TCRdb kept only the in-frame ones, dropping some. The sample consists of around 250,000 clones, roughly 85% of them appearing once. Material for sequencing was PBMCs or T cells enriched from blood (not recorded which). All receptors come from a woman in her forties or fifties with acute COVID-19. Each CDR3 is given with its conserved first and last residue. The order of the fields is V gene, CDR3 length, J gene, CDR3 protein.

>TRBV12-3/TRBV12-4|13|TRBJ1-2
CASSFDFNYGYTF
>TRBV6-2/TRBV6-3|15|TRBJ2-5
CASSYPGQPRGTQYF
>TRBV19|15|TRBJ1-4
CATHPEGARNEKLFF
>TRBV19|15|TRBJ2-2
CASSSGGSDTGELFF
>TRBV27|18|TRBJ2-6
CASSADSLRSGGANVLTF
>TRBV5-5|17|TRBJ2-3
CASSLIRQGPLTDTQYF
>TRBV7-8|13|TRBJ1-2
CASSPTGAEGYTF
>TRBV18|14|TRBJ1-1
CASSPDRARTEAFF
>TRBV7-2|15|TRBJ1-5
CASSFIDGPGEPQHF
>TRBV2|13|TRBJ1-2
CASSRETNYGYTF
>TRBV7-2|14|TRBJ2-7
CASSLGLAADEQYF
>TRBV2|15|TRBJ1-1
CASMGYRGGNTEAFF
>TRBV18|14|TRBJ1-2
CASSRPGQLYGYTF
>TRBV4-3|13|TRBJ1-1
CASSQERSTEAFF
>TRBV11-2|15|TRBJ1-1
CASSLDHEGEAEAFF
>TRBV28|15|TRBJ1-2
CASSGQGDPYYGYTF
>TRBV4-3|15|TRBJ2-5
CASSQEAGRRETQYF
>TRBV4-3|15|TRBJ1-2
CASSQDPQGDYGYTF
>TRBV6-1|14|TRBJ2-2
CASSGDSRAGELFF
>TRBV19|12|TRBJ2-7
CASSEQGYEQYF
>TRBV29-1|13|TRBJ2-4
CSAALTPEGIQYF